The 18 T cell receptor beta chains given below trace back to one sample, sequenced in a study of identical twins. TCRdb redid the calling of the 5' RACE reads with MiXCR, one entry per CDR3 protein. The data show 350,000 to 500,000 distinct CDR3 sequences, approximately 18% seen once. Material: naive T cells sorted from blood. Receptors originate from a middle-aged man in good health.

This clonotype was counted many times. As DNA, the CDR3 is TGTGCCAGCAGCTCTGGGACAGGGGGCTGGGGTGGCTACACCTTC. This codes for CASSSGTGGWGGYTF. The rearrangement joins TRBV7-2 to TRBJ1-2; the match to TRBD1 covers 12 bases. The CDR3 sequence is 15 residues long. Germline V lookup: CDR1 SGHTA, CDR2 FQGNSA. With V trimmed by 4 bases and J by 7 bases, 7 bases remained unmatched.

CDR3 nucleotides: TGTGCCAGCAGTTTACAACCAGGGGCTGGAAACACCATATATTTT. Its translation: CASSLQPGAGNTIYF. This chain uses TRBV28 with TRBJ1-3, with a tentative D call TRBD1 (6 bases). The germline V and J ends were trimmed by 2 bases and 2 bases, with 10 bases remaining between them. Germline lookup yields CDR1 MDHEN and CDR2 SYDVKM. The CDR3 is 15 amino acids.

This clonotype was found a few times. This chain connects TRBV29-1 to TRBJ2-3; TRBD2 agrees at 7 bases. The CDR3 has 13 residues. Germline-derived CDR1 and CDR2 are SQVTM and ANQGSEA. Unmatched junction bases numbered 4, after V lost 5 bases and J lost 2 bases. The CDR3 sequence: CSVRGLVTDTQYF. The CDR3 bases are TGCAGCGTTCGAGGACTAGTCACAGATACGCAGTATTTT.

This chain uses TRBV7-2 with TRBJ2-1, with D perhaps assigned TRBD1 or TRBD2 (6 bases each). Germline V gene lookup returns CDR1 SGHTA and CDR2 FQGNSA. V was clipped by 5 bases and J by 9 bases, with 11 bases between them. This CDR3 spans 12 amino acids. The chain's CDR3 is CASSVGGIEQFF. The CDR3, as DNA: TGTGCCAGCAGCGTGGGGGGCATTGAGCAGTTCTTC.

This clonotype occurred many times. The chain employs TRBV9 and TRBJ2-1, with 14 bases lining up with TRBD2. The CDR3 is 16 residues long. V lost 3 bases to trimming and J lost 7 bases; unmatched junction nucleotides: 6. Germline-derived CDR1 and CDR2 are SGDLS and YYNGEE. The CDR3 loop is CASSARTSGRSNEQFF. In DNA form, the CDR3 reads TGTGCCAGCAGCGCCCGGACTAGCGGGAGGTCAAATGAGCAGTTCTTC.

The rearrangement uses TRBV29-1 and TRBJ1-1; the match to TRBD1 covers 7 bases. The CDR3 spans 11 residues. Per the germline V gene, CDR1 is SQVTM and CDR2 is ANQGSEA. The V and J ends lost 7 bases and 4 bases, in that order; junction bases with no gene match: 3. The CDR3 is CSGRQGTEAFF. The CDR3 DNA is TGCAGCGGCCGACAGGGCACTGAAGCTTTCTTT.

This clonotype was seen a few times. DNA of the CDR3: TGCGCCAGCAGCTTTTCGGGCCCGGGGACAGATACGCAGTATTTT. Encoded protein: CASSFSGPGTDTQYF. This rearrangement joins TRBV5-1 to TRBJ2-3; possible D gene TRBD2, 5 bases. The CDR3 contains 15 residues. With 2 bases removed from V and 3 bases from J, the gap between germline ends came to 13 bases. The germline gives CDR1 SGHRS, CDR2 YFSETQ. Drawing the rest from reference TRBV5-1 and TRBJ2-3, the complete variable domain is KAGVTQTPRYLIKTRGQQVTLSCSPISGHRSVSWYQQTPGQGLQFLFEYFSETQRNKGNFPGRFSGRQFSNSRSEMNVSTLELGDSALYLCASSFSGPGTDTQYFGPGTRLTVL.

The V and J genes are TRBV12-3 or TRBV12-4 and TRBJ2-2; unclear D gene. This CDR3 spans 14 amino acids. Trimming shortened V by 7 bases and J by 1 base, and 10 bases separated the two germline ends. The CDR3, as DNA: TGTGCCAGCATGGGGTTGAGGAACACCGGGGAGCTGTTTTTT. Protein sequence: CASMGLRNTGELFF.

The rearrangement links TRBV7-6 to TRBJ2-3, with 8 bases lining up with TRBD1. V shed 10 bases and J 1 base; nucleotides not matched to a gene: 7. The CDR3 extends over 14 amino acids. The germline gives CDR1 SGHVS, CDR2 FNYEAQ. The DNA for the CDR3 is TGTGCCACCCCACAGGGGGTGGGCACAGATACGCAGTATTTT. Translating it yields CATPQGVGTDTQYF.

V gene TRBV29-1 combines with J gene TRBJ2-7, with 9 nucleotides matching TRBD1. The CDR3 totals 14 residues. V shed 6 bases, J shed 6 bases, and the junction held 12 bases outside the gene matches. CDR1 and CDR2 (germline): SQVTM, ANQGSEA. This CDR3 is CSVDLGTGRVEQYF. The CDR3 nucleotides are TGCAGCGTGGATCTGGGGACAGGGCGGGTCGAGCAGTACTTC.

This clonotype showed up many times. The chain links TRBV7-2 to TRBJ2-7, with unresolved D. This CDR3 has 12 residues. Germline assignment: CDR1 SGHTA and CDR2 FQGNSA. The V and J ends lost 3 bases and 6 bases respectively, with 9 bases between them. The CDR3 DNA sequence: TGTGCCAGCAGCTTGACCTCCCTCGAGCAGTACTTC. Protein product: CASSLTSLEQYF. The variable domain in full, completed from reference TRBV7-2 and TRBJ2-7, reads GAGVSQSPSNKVTEKGKDVELRCDPISGHTALYWYRQSLGQGLEFLIYFQGNSAPDKSGLPSDRFSAERTGGSVSTLTIQRTQQEDSAVYLCASSLTSLEQYFGPGTRLTVT.

The rearrangement uses TRBV10-3 and TRBJ2-7; 7 nucleotides agree with TRBD1. The CDR3 totals 14 residues. Germline CDR1 is ENHRY and CDR2 is SYGVKD. Unmatched junction bases numbered 4, after V lost 4 bases and J lost 1 base. The chain's CDR3 is CAISGDSDSYEQYF. The DNA of the CDR3 is TGTGCCATCAGTGGGGACAGCGATTCCTACGAGCAGTACTTC.

The V and J genes are TRBV15 and TRBJ1-2; D gene uncertain. V dropped 0 bases and J dropped 3 bases, with 5 bases sitting between them. The germline V gene has CDR1 LNHNV and CDR2 YYDKDF (reference sequence). CDR3 length equals 13 residues. Written as DNA, the CDR3 is TGTGCCACCAGCAGAGATGTCGACTATGGCTACACCTTC. It encodes CATSRDVDYGYTF.

The chain carries TRBV4-1 and TRBJ2-5; a weak D match, TRBD2 (5 bases). The length of the CDR3 is 16 residues. Germline V gene sequence: CDR1 MGHRA, CDR2 YSYEKL. The V and J ends lost 4 bases and 3 bases respectively, with 18 bases between them. The CDR3 region is CASSPRAFYGKETQYF. The DNA for the CDR3 is TGCGCCAGCAGCCCACGGGCCTTCTACGGGAAAGAGACCCAGTACTTC.

The V and J genes are TRBV7-9 and TRBJ2-1, with a weak D call TRBD2 (6 bases). Germline CDR1 reads SEHNR; CDR2 reads FQNEAQ (reference sequence). This CDR3 spans 17 amino acids. V dropped 3 bases and J dropped 3 bases, with 18 bases sitting between them. The CDR3 protein is CASSLTLAPSFYNEQFF. The CDR3, as DNA: TGTGCCAGCAGCTTGACCCTAGCGCCCTCCTTCTACAATGAGCAGTTCTTC. The full variable domain, with the rest looked up from reference TRBV7-9 and TRBJ2-1, is DTGVSQNPRHKITKRGQNVTFRCDPISEHNRLYWYRQTLGQGPEFLTYFQNEAQLEKSRLLSDRFSAERPKGSFSTLEIQRTEQGDSAMYLCASSLTLAPSFYNEQFFGPGTRLTVL.

In this sample, this clonotype turned up a few times. The V gene is TRBV20-1, the J gene TRBJ1-4, with D hard to call. The germline V gene encodes CDR1 DFQATT and CDR2 SNEGSKA (reference sequence). The V end was cut by 0 bases, the J end by 13 bases, with 18 bases between. CDR3 size: 14 residues. CDR3 sequence (DNA): TGCAGTGCTAGAGACCTTGAGGAATTTTCTCGACTGTTTTTT. Translated, it gives CSARDLEEFSRLFF.

The chain recombines TRBV12-5 with TRBJ2-1; possible D gene TRBD1, 7 bases. Trimming took off 7 bases at V and 3 bases at J, with 19 bases between the two ends. Germline CDR1 LGHNT, CDR2 FRNRAP. There are 16 residues in the CDR3. CDR3 residues: CASALGGDSLYNEQFF. The CDR3 DNA reads TGTGCTAGTGCCCTGGGCGGGGACAGCCTCTACAATGAGCAGTTCTTC.

Worth noting for this clonotype: One base away lies a much larger clone, so this may be a sequencing read error. The chain couples TRBV7-2 to TRBJ2-7, with 13 bases that match TRBD2. The CDR3 is made up of 14 amino acids. In germline, CDR1 is SGHTA, CDR2 FQGNSA. The V segment lost 5 bases and the J segment 6 bases; nucleotides outside the gene matches: 4. The CDR3, as DNA: TGTGCCAGCAGCATAGGACTAGCGGGAGTCGAGCAGTACTTC. Protein: CASSIGLAGVEQYF.